This T cell receptor (beta chain) was captured by sequencing in a study of cytomegalovirus exposure and HLA in healthy donors. V shed 4 bases and J 4 bases; nucleotides not matched to a gene: 4. The CDR3 has 13 residues. The germline V gene encodes CDR1 SGHNT and CDR2 YYREEE (reference sequence). It was with 60 Vbeta and 13 Jbeta primers that the PCR ran. Sequencing was performed with immunoSEQ multiplex PCR; in TCRdb, only in-frame clones are kept and a portion is missing. The sample has 150,000 to 200,000 clones, 81% seen once. Findings of the study overall: HLA alleles showed associations with around 15,000 TCR beta sequences in a later analysis, at a 0.05 false discovery rate. Relative to equally common others, HLA-associated TCR beta chains showed greater clonal expansion in a later analysis. Presence/absence comparisons presumed near-even sequencing depth among donors. In an earlier analysis, in 587 donors, most V segments appeared productive either ~90% or ~30% of the time.

About this clone: Its antigen is undetermined.

Sample: PBMCs. This receptor was obtained from a young woman in good health and CMV-seropositive. The V call is TRBV5-4, the J call TRBJ1-1; 7 nucleotides match TRBD1. The CDR3 region is CASSNDRVTEAFF. The CDR3 DNA is TGTGCCAGCAGCAACGACAGGGTCACTGAAGCTTTCTTT.